Reported below is one TCR beta chain. This specimen comes from a study of monozygotic twins with inflammatory bowel disease. The CDR3 sequence is 15 residues long. Germline loops: CDR1 LGHNA, CDR2 YSLEER. There were eight separate reactions per sample in which cDNA was made. UMIs bearing a 6-nucleotide sample barcode were added through template switching. TCRdb re-called the 5' RACE reads and shows each CDR3 protein once, DNA omitted. The table gives 150,000 or so distinct CDR3 sequences; the top ten clones make up about 8% of it. The rearrangement uses TRBV4-3 and TRBJ2-7; lacking DNA, the TRBD2 call made by TCRdb goes unchecked. Sequenced sample: blood. This TCR was sampled from a human donor with ulcerative colitis or Crohn's disease, or a healthy co-twin of an affected twin (not recorded which). The CDR3 protein is CASSQVQGLQYEQYF.